In its sample, the clone carrying this TCR beta chain was seen once. Its antigen is unidentified. CDR3 length: 13 amino acids. Unmatched junction bases numbered 3, after V lost 6 bases and J lost 9 bases. Germline values: CDR1 SNHLY, CDR2 FYNNEI. The sample originates from a study of Ad26.COV2.S vaccination and SARS-CoV-2 variants. Study as a whole: A participant enrolled in the COV1001 Ad26.COV2.S trial arm provided the sample. Overall study results and limits: Marked by substantial breadth, spike-specific CD8+ and CD4+ T cell responses were reportedly seen after vaccination.

Noted treatment: about 20 received Ad26.COV2.S at low or high dose, single or two shots; 5 received placebo; per-sample allocation not given. The samples date from day 63 after the first vaccine or placebo injection. Assay: immunoSEQ multiplex PCR; the TCRdb copy retains only in-frame clones and omits some. Here the sample spans 300,000 to 450,000 clones, approximately 85% being singletons. The chain joins TRBV2 to TRBJ2-1; 12 bases are shared with TRBD2. This clonotype originated in a person between 18 and 65 years old who received the Ad26.COV2.S COVID-19 vaccine or a placebo. Material: peripheral blood, obtained in a trial of Ad26.COV2.S vaccine versus placebo. Here the CDR3 DNA reads TGTGCCAGCAGGAGACTAGCGGGGGCTGAGCAGTTCTTC. Translating gives CASRRLAGAEQFF.